The entry below gives a single T cell receptor (beta chain) sequence along with its context. Antigen unknown. Measured with immunoSEQ multiplex PCR; TCRdb has only the in-frame clones, and not every one. In the table there are about 20,000 clones, around four fifths of which are singletons. The ends were cut back, 3 bases at V and 3 bases at J, with 10 bases in the middle. Germline assignment: CDR1 LGHNA and CDR2 YSLEER. The CDR3 covers 14 residues. The data were taken from a study of PD-1 blockade in classical Hodgkin lymphoma. Study outcomes and limitations: Later analyses included only patients treated at least 1 year post-ASCT. Still unresolved is the cause of the repertoire differences, which may be disease activity or prior therapy. By C4D1, diversity of CD4+ TCRs had risen significantly, whereas that of CD8+ TCRs had not.

Time point defined: cycle 4 day 1 (C4D1), after 6 weeks of nivolumab. Patients all relapsed after autologous stem cell transplantation, and there was variation in brentuximab vedotin exposure. PBMCs, once thawed, yielded CD8+ T cells isolated by magnetic negative selection. The chain uses TRBV4-3 and TRBJ2-3; maybe TRBD1 (5 bases). Sequencing used CD8+ T cells from blood, obtained before the fourth cycle of nivolumab. The sequence was collected from a human donor with classical Hodgkin lymphoma. The CDR3, as DNA: TGCGCCAGCAGCCAGGGGCAAATAACAGATACGCAGTATTTT. The encoded protein is CASSQGQITDTQYF.